This T cell receptor (beta chain) was recovered during a study of CD8 T cells in ankylosing spondylitis (dated by TCRdb to about 2017). Describing the broader study: T cell receptor beta repertoires were profiled in healthy donors and ankylosing spondylitis patients so that disease-linked TCR variants could be found. The whole study cohort included 108 healthy donors and roughly 24 ankylosing spondylitis patients. Samples of peripheral blood were taken, and for ankylosing spondylitis patients, synovial fluid was collected as well.

TCRdb shows the sequencer as Illumina HiSeq 2500. Quantitative 5'-RACE with molecular barcodes was used to prepare TCR beta libraries. Turning to the authors' computational methods: A new computational method, built on a probabilistic model of VDJ rearrangement, was used to identify disease-linked TCR variants. TCRdb reprocessed the public reads (quality trimming at Q25 with fastp, clone calling with MiXCR) and kept in-frame beta chains. Records with the same CDR3 protein are collapsed into one entry carrying the most frequent genes and DNA. TCRdb assigned the V and J calls; the authors' analysis was not used. This sample gives 240,000 or so distinct CDR3 sequences in total; around a tenth of them show up just once. The ten biggest clones cover around 7% of the sample. The sample holds many counts of this clonotype. Its target antigen remains unknown. No base-level quality is on record; no much larger clone is a single base apart.

What the research found in general, with its limitations: Blood from ankylosing spondylitis patients appeared to be characterized by a TCR beta motif made up of fewer than ten highly homologous amino acid variants. According to the report, matched synovial fluid samples from ankylosing spondylitis patients were significantly enriched for the disease-linked clones. The disease-linked clones showed a CD8+ phenotype and occurred at relatively low frequencies in peripheral blood. Some motif variants were previously reported in synovial fluid and blood of reactive arthritis patients, suggesting common disease-initiation mechanisms.

The receptor's source is a male donor with ankylosing spondylitis or in good health (not recorded which). Specimen: blood, either unsorted or a sorted T cell fraction (not recorded which).

The DNA sequence is given as TGCAGTGCTACGGGACAGGGCCTTTATGGCTACACCTTC. The encoded protein is CSATGQGLYGYTF. The receptor chain draws on TRBV20-1 and TRBJ1-2; 9 central nucleotides agree with TRBD1. Per the germline V gene (reference sequence), DFQATT is the CDR1 and SNEGSKA is the CDR2. The CDR3, from cysteine to phenylalanine, totals 13 residues. Only the CDR3 portion is preserved as DNA: 39 bases, with reading frame beginning at the first base. Germline trimming amounts to 4 bases on V and 5 bases on J, with 5 as the count of junction bases outside the gene matches.